These 15 T cell receptor beta chains came from one sample sequenced in a study of blood T cell repertoires in COVID-19. Sequencing used immunoSEQ multiplex PCR; TCRdb keeps in-frame clones, though not all of them. This sample yields 250,000 to 400,000 clones, of which approximately 87% are seen a single time; less than 3% belongs to the top ten. The sample taken for sequencing was peripheral blood. The receptors were gathered from a woman aged 30 to 39 with COVID-19, enrolled during active disease.

As concerns this clone: The same CDR3 arises from other DNA sequences in this sample as well. V gene TRBV5-1 combines with J gene TRBJ1-3; D gene unclear. The germline CDR1 and CDR2 sequences are SGHRS and YFSETQ. The CDR3 runs to 15 residues. Trimming took 0 bases from V and 1 from J, leaving 8 bases between them. CDR3 DNA: TGCGCCAGCAGCTTGGGCGGCGGGTCTGGAAACACCATATATTTT. It is translated as CASSLGGGSGNTIYF.

The chain is built from TRBV21-1 and TRBJ1-2; the table calls TRBD1, which could not be checked here. TRBV21-1 is a pseudogene segment. This CDR3 has 13 amino acids. The CDR3 bases are TGTGCCAGCAGCAAAGCGGGGCGTGGTGGCTACACCTTC. Protein sequence: CASSKAGRGGYTF.

The J gene is TRBJ2-7, the V gene TRBV7-2, with 7 bases lining up with TRBD1. The CDR3 is made up of 16 amino acids. With 2 bases clipped from V and 2 bases from J, the junction kept 9 bases outside the gene matches. Germline CDR1 is SGHTA and CDR2 is FQGNSA. The CDR3 here is CASSLTSTGAPYEQYF. CDR3 bases: TGTGCCAGCAGCTTAACCAGTACAGGGGCCCCCTACGAGCAGTACTTC.

The count of this clone is one. This chain joins TRBV20-1 and TRBJ2-5; TRBD2 aligns across 14 bases. Germline CDR1 reads DFQATT; CDR2 reads SNEGSKA (reference sequence). The J segment lost 2 bases and the V segment lost 3 bases, leaving 23 bases of the junction unmatched. The CDR3 loop spans 22 amino acids. CDR3 residues: CSASGSRGIGGLAGVGQETQYF. CDR3 bases: TGCAGTGCTAGTGGATCCAGGGGGATTGGGGGACTAGCGGGAGTAGGTCAAGAGACCCAGTACTTC.

The chain recombines TRBV3-1 (or the pseudogene TRBV3-2) with TRBJ1-2; D remains ambiguous. Trimming stripped 1 base from V and 8 bases from J, with 11 bases between. Germline CDR1 LGHDT, CDR2 YNNKEL (reference sequence). The CDR3 runs to 13 residues. The CDR3 DNA is TGTGCCAGCAGCCAAGGTGACGGGAGGGGCTACACCTTC. It is translated as CASSQGDGRGYTF.

The genes are TRBV14 and TRBJ1-1, with TRBD1 matching 8 bases. The ends lost 0 bases at V and 6 bases at J; junction bases unmatched: 6. From germline, CDR1 is SGHDN and CDR2 FVKESK. The CDR3 length is 15 residues. The CDR3 loop reads CASSQDWTGSPEAFF. CDR3 nucleotide sequence: TGTGCCAGCAGCCAAGACTGGACAGGGAGCCCTGAAGCTTTCTTT.

J is TRBJ1-2 and V is TRBV27, with D tentatively TRBD1 (5 bases). This CDR3 is 15 amino acids long. Germline V gives CDR1 MNHEY, CDR2 SMNVEV (reference sequence). V dropped 11 bases and J dropped 3 bases, with 22 bases sitting between them. CDR3 nucleotide sequence: TGTGCCCTACGGCTGACAGTCCGACGCTACTATGGCTACACCTTC. It encodes CALRLTVRRYYGYTF.

The chain combines TRBV30 with TRBJ1-1; D is perhaps TRBD1 (5 bases). V was clipped by 5 bases and J by 2 bases, with 15 bases between them. Germline V gene lookup returns CDR1 GTSNPN and CDR2 SVGIG (reference sequence). The CDR3 totals 14 residues. This CDR3 is CAWGTGKTNTEAFF. In DNA, the CDR3 is TGTGCCTGGGGCACAGGAAAAACAAACACTGAAGCTTTCTTT.

This sequence joins TRBV5-1 and TRBJ2-1; weak D call: TRBD2 (6 bases). The germline gives CDR1 SGHRS, CDR2 YFSETQ. V was pared by 0 bases and J by 0 bases, with 16 bases between. The CDR3 contains 18 residues. The CDR3 loop is CASSLAGAGLSSYNEQFF. The DNA for the CDR3 is TGCGCCAGCAGCTTGGCGGGAGCTGGGCTTAGCTCCTACAATGAGCAGTTCTTC.

The gene calls are TRBV27 and TRBJ1-4; D ambiguous. This CDR3 is built from 14 residues. The germline V and J ends were trimmed by 2 bases and 5 bases, with 9 bases remaining between them. CDR1 and CDR2 from the germline V gene are MNHEY and SMNVEV (reference sequence). The CDR3 DNA is TGTGCCAGCAGTTTAAGGACTCCGAATGAAAAACTGTTTTTT. This sequence encodes CASSLRTPNEKLFF. The variable domain in full, completed from reference TRBV27 and TRBJ1-4, reads EAQVTQNPRYLITVTGKKLTVTCSQNMNHEYMSWYRQDPGLGLRQIYYSMNVEVTDKGDVPEGYKVSRKEKRNFPLILESPSPNQTSLYFCASSLRTPNEKLFFGSGTQLSVL.

The chain has TRBV28 and TRBJ1-5; D perhaps matches TRBD1 (6 bases). The V gene's germline CDR1 is MDHEN and CDR2 SYDVKM. The CDR3 sequence is 13 residues long. Trimming removed 5 bases from V and 5 bases from J, with 10 bases in between. The CDR3 sequence: CASSRTEHQPQHF. As DNA, the CDR3 is TGTGCCAGCAGTCGGACAGAACATCAGCCCCAGCATTTT.

The chain joins TRBV7-8 to TRBJ1-2, with a weak D call TRBD1 (6 bases). Germline lookup yields CDR1 SGHVS and CDR2 FQNEAQ. The CDR3 extends over 14 amino acids. Trimming took 4 bases from V and 3 from J, leaving 12 bases between them. CDR3 region: CASSSRDTYYGYTF. The CDR3 nucleotides are TGTGCCAGCAGCTCCCGGGACACCTACTATGGCTACACCTTC.

The chain recombines TRBV5-1 with TRBJ2-4; 11 bases line up with TRBD1. CDR1 is SGHRS and CDR2 is YFSETQ in the germline V gene. The CDR3 spans 16 residues. With V trimmed by 0 bases and J by 7 bases, 6 bases remained unmatched. CDR3 residues: CASSLVPGQGVNIQYF. For the CDR3, the DNA is TGCGCCAGCAGCTTGGTTCCGGGACAGGGGGTCAACATTCAGTACTTC.

The chain carries TRBV11-2 and TRBJ2-6; the D gene is possibly TRBD2 (6 bases). In germline, CDR1 is SGHAT, CDR2 FQNNGV. V was shortened by 0 bases and J by 0 bases, with 15 bases between the two germline ends. The CDR3 spans 19 residues. CDR3: CASSLDEVAVVSGANVLTF. CDR3 in DNA: TGTGCCAGCAGCTTAGATGAGGTAGCGGTGGTCTCTGGGGCCAACGTCCTGACTTTC.

The chain couples TRBV19 to TRBJ2-3; weak D call: TRBD2 (6 bases). Germline V gives CDR1 LNHDA, CDR2 SQIVND (reference sequence). Between the trimmed V and J ends, which lost 3 bases and 2 bases, there was a span of 12 bases. This CDR3 has 15 residues. The CDR3 protein is CASSISAGNTDTQYF. The CDR3 bases are TGTGCCAGTAGTATCTCTGCGGGAAACACAGATACGCAGTATTTT.